This entry lists 10 T cell receptor beta chains sequenced from one sample in a study of beta chain features in type 1 diabetes. These receptors have no identified antigens. Overall study findings and caveats: Researchers report that Type 1 diabetes patients had moderately but significantly shorter TCRB CDR3s across all four CD4+ subsets.

The whole isolated RNA underwent reverse transcription, so sequencing captured expressed TCRB transcripts. Profiling relied on immunoSEQ multiplex PCR, and the TCRdb table lists in-frame clones only, not all of them. The sample includes 600,000 to 700,000 clones, around an eighth seen only once; the top ten take around 0.12%. Sequencing was done on a sample of naive CD4+ T cells from blood. The receptors shown here come from a man aged 25-45 years with type 1 diabetes.

This clone was recorded a few times. The chain combines TRBV6-1 with TRBJ1-4, with D hard to call. Trimming removed 8 bases from V and 0 bases from J, with 10 bases in between. CDR1 and CDR2 (germline): MNHNS, SASEGT. This CDR3 comprises 14 residues. DNA for the CDR3: TGTGCCAGCTTAAGGACTGCAACTAATGAAAAACTGTTTTTT. Encoded protein: CASLRTATNEKLFF.

This chain links TRBV7-2 with TRBJ2-7; the D call may be TRBD1 or TRBD2 (5 bases each). V lost 1 base and J lost 9, with 13 bases in between. The V gene's germline CDR1 is SGHTA and CDR2 FQGNSA. The CDR3 consists of 13 residues. The chain's CDR3 is CASSLGRDRAQYF. The DNA for the CDR3 is TGTGCCAGCAGCTTAGGACGGGACCGAGCGCAGTACTTC.

In its sample, this clone was seen a few times. This chain uses TRBV18 with TRBJ2-5; possibly TRBD1 for D (6 bases). Looked up from germline, CDR1 is KGHSH and CDR2 is LQKENI. CDR3 size: 16 residues. V lost 3 bases to trimming and J lost 1 base, with 15 bases between them. The CDR3 loop reads CASSPTQQGPQETQYF. DNA of the CDR3: TGTGCCAGCTCACCGACCCAACAGGGACCCCAAGAGACCCAGTACTTC.

This clone has a handful of counts. The chain is built from TRBV29-1 and TRBJ1-1; maybe TRBD1 (5 bases). CDR3 length: 11 residues. Trimming removed 8 bases at V and 10 bases at J, with 17 bases between. Germline-derived CDR1 and CDR2 are SQVTM and ANQGSEA. The CDR3, as DNA: TGCAGCCCCTGGGATAAAGGGGTAGCTTTCTTT. Translated, it gives CSPWDKGVAFF.

As DNA, the CDR3 is TGTGCCAGCAGTTACCGACAGACCACAACTAATGAAAAACTGTTTTTT. It specifies CASSYRQTTTNEKLFF. The rearrangement uses TRBV6-6 and TRBJ1-4; D is possibly TRBD1 (5 bases). The germline gives CDR1 MNHNY, CDR2 SVGAGI (reference sequence). CDR3 size: 16 residues. Trimming took off 2 bases at V and 0 bases at J, with 10 bases between the two ends.

This clone appeared a few times. The chain uses TRBV30 and TRBJ2-7, with D possibly called TRBD1 or TRBD2 (5 bases each). The CDR3 has 14 amino acids. V lost 0 bases and J lost 5, with 14 bases in between. Germline loops: CDR1 GTSNPN, CDR2 SVGIG (reference sequence). CDR3 sequence: CAWSVRKGSDEQYF. The CDR3 bases are TGTGCCTGGAGTGTACGGAAGGGGAGCGACGAGCAGTACTTC.

This clone was found a few times. The chain carries TRBV5-1 and TRBJ2-3, with TRBD1 matching 10 bases. CDR1 is SGHRS and CDR2 is YFSETQ in the germline V gene. V lost 3 bases to trimming and J lost 4 bases; unmatched junction nucleotides: 5. CDR3 length equals 15 residues. This CDR3 is CASSWGQGSSDTQYF. The CDR3 DNA sequence: TGCGCCAGCAGCTGGGGACAGGGGTCATCAGATACGCAGTATTTT.

This clone was counted a few times. The sample contains more than one DNA sequence encoding this CDR3. CDR3: CASSVGTGPYEQYF. DNA of the CDR3: TGTGCCAGCAGCGTAGGGACAGGGCCCTACGAGCAGTACTTC. V and J are TRBV9 and TRBJ2-7; 8 positions agree with TRBD1. CDR3 length: 14 residues. V gave up 0 bases and J gave up 2 bases; unmatched junction bases: 1. Germline V gives CDR1 SGDLS, CDR2 YYNGEE.

The chain has TRBV4-3 and TRBJ2-3; no reliable D call. CDR3 length equals 16 residues. V was clipped by 0 bases and J by 1 base, with 11 bases between them. The V gene's germline CDR1 is LGHNA and CDR2 YSLEER. The CDR3 DNA is TGCGCCAGCAGCCAAGATACCGGACGAGGCACAGATACGCAGTATTTT. Protein: CASSQDTGRGTDTQYF.

There are a few counts of this clone. This chain's CDR3 is CASSGQVFTGELFF. CDR3 nucleotides: TGTGCCAGCAGTGGACAGGTTTTTACCGGGGAGCTGTTTTTT. V gene TRBV28 combines with J gene TRBJ2-2; 7 positions agree with TRBD1. The CDR3 contains 14 residues. V dropped 5 bases and J dropped 5; count of bases not matched to a gene: 5. The germline V gene encodes CDR1 MDHEN and CDR2 SYDVKM.